This is a list of T cell receptor beta chains from one sample in a study of blood T cell repertoires in COVID-19. TCRdb keeps only in-frame clones here, not all; method: immunoSEQ multiplex PCR. The table includes 55,000 to 70,000 clones, about nine tenths detected once. Input material: peripheral blood. Every receptor here comes from a woman at least 80 years old with COVID-19, enrolled during active disease. CDR3s include the opening cysteine and the closing phenylalanine or tryptophan. A D gene is named only where the DNA matches it firmly. Size is omitted from some rows. Given values are once, few, many or a class for expanded clones.

clone_size	v_call	j_call	d_call	cdr3_aa	cdr3_nt
.	TRBV6-5	TRBJ1-4	.	CASRQGWTNEKLFF	TGTGCCAGCAGACAGGGTTGGACTAATGAAAAACTGTTTTTT
.	TRBV19	TRBJ1-2	.	CASSIRTGGPNYGYTF	TGTGCCAGTAGTATACGAACGGGGGGACCTAACTATGGCTACACCTTC
.	TRBV28	TRBJ2-6	TRBD1	CASSQGASGANVLTF	TGTGCCAGTTCACAGGGGGCATCGGGGGCCAACGTCCTGACTTTC
.	TRBV29-1	TRBJ2-3	TRBD2	CSVGTSGGFTDTQYF	TGCAGCGTTGGGACTAGCGGGGGTTTCACAGATACGCAGTATTTT
.	TRBV5-4	TRBJ1-1	.	CASSLEGGAGTEAFF	TGTGCCAGCAGCCTAGAGGGGGGGGCAGGCACTGAAGCTTTCTTT
.	TRBV9	TRBJ2-1	TRBD2	CASSPRTSGGNEQFF	TGTGCCAGCAGCCCCAGGACTAGCGGGGGGAATGAGCAGTTCTTC
.	TRBV7-9	TRBJ1-1	TRBD1	CASSFARGLKGTEAFF	TGTGCCAGCAGCTTTGCCAGGGGGCTTAAGGGCACTGAAGCTTTCTTT
.	TRBV5-1	TRBJ2-2	.	CASRTRETGELFF	TGCGCCAGCCGGACAAGAGAGACCGGGGAGCTGTTTTTT
.	TRBV7-9	TRBJ2-2	.	CASSLATNTGELFF	TGTGCCAGCAGCTTAGCTACAAACACCGGGGAGCTGTTTTTT
.	TRBV10-3	TRBJ2-3	TRBD1	CAIRGTASTDTQYF	TGTGCCATCAGGGGGACAGCTAGCACAGATACGCAGTATTTT
.	TRBV19	TRBJ1-1	TRBD1	CASSIRTGVNTEAFF	TGTGCCAGTAGTATCAGAACAGGGGTGAACACTGAAGCTTTCTTT
.	TRBV11-3	TRBJ1-1	.	CASSVLRNTEAFF	TGTGCCAGCAGCGTACTCCGGAACACTGAAGCTTTCTTT
.	TRBV5-1	TRBJ2-7	.	CASSLRGGASYEQYF	TGCGCCAGCAGCCTCCGTGGGGGGGCCTCCTACGAGCAGTACTTC
.	TRBV4-1	TRBJ2-1	.	CASSHSPLGPPNNEQFF	TGCGCCAGCAGCCACTCCCCCTTGGGGCCCCCCAATAATGAGCAGTTCTTC
.	TRBV12-3/TRBV12-4	TRBJ1-5	.	CASRGTLNQPQHF	TGTGCCAGCAGAGGGACACTCAATCAGCCCCAGCATTTT
once	TRBV6-6	TRBJ2-1	.	CASSPGENEQFF	TGTGCCAGCAGTCCAGGGGAGAATGAGCAGTTCTTC
.	TRBV5-4	TRBJ2-5	.	CASSTASETQYF	TGTGCCAGCAGCACAGCCTCAGAGACCCAGTACTTC
.	TRBV19	TRBJ1-5	.	CASSVLTQGIGNQPQHF	TGTGCCAGTAGTGTCCTCACCCAGGGAATTGGTAATCAGCCCCAGCATTTT
.	TRBV7-8	TRBJ1-4	.	CASSLPPGIQLFF	TGTGCCAGCAGCTTACCCCCGGGAATTCAACTGTTTTTT
.	TRBV20-1	TRBJ2-7	TRBD1	CSASQGQGPYEQYF	TGCAGTGCTAGTCAAGGACAGGGTCCCTACGAGCAGTACTTC
.	TRBV11-3	TRBJ2-1	TRBD2	CASSVGLAANEQFF	TGTGCCAGCAGCGTTGGACTAGCGGCCAATGAGCAGTTCTTC
.	TRBV12-5	TRBJ2-3	.	CASGLAARGNTDTQYF	TGTGCTAGTGGTTTGGCCGCAAGGGGAAACACAGATACGCAGTATTTT
.	TRBV5-4	TRBJ2-1	TRBD2	CASSLGGGANEQFF	TGTGCCAGCAGCTTGGGCGGGGGGGCCAATGAGCAGTTCTTC
.	TRBV19	TRBJ2-3	.	CASSRVVGTDTQYF	TGTGCCAGTAGCCGGGTTGTAGGCACAGATACGCAGTATTTT
once	TRBV2	TRBJ1-5	TRBD1	CASKGQGAVNQPQHF	TGTGCCAGCAAGGGACAGGGGGCCGTCAATCAGCCCCAGCATTTT
.	TRBV7-8	TRBJ2-7	TRBD2	CASSFGGLAGEQYF	TGTGCCAGCAGCTTCGGTGGGCTAGCGGGGGAGCAGTACTTC
.	TRBV7-9	TRBJ1-3	.	CASSLSTGRRNTIYF	TGTGCCAGCAGCTTATCAACAGGAAGAAGAAACACCATATATTTT
.	TRBV21-1	TRBJ2-5	.	CASSKRAVDSGRQYF	TGTGCCAGCAGCAAGCGGGCGGTGGACAGCGGACGCCAGTACTTC
.	TRBV30	TRBJ1-2	TRBD1	CAWRLPGGGYGYTF	TGTGCCTGGAGGCTTCCAGGGGGTGGCTATGGCTACACCTTC
.	TRBV5-1	TRBJ1-2	.	CASSPSTENYGYTF	TGCGCCAGCAGCCCATCGACAGAGAACTATGGCTACACCTTC
.	TRBV7-9	TRBJ1-2	.	CASSRTSTFGYTF	TGTGCCAGCAGCCGAACCTCAACTTTTGGCTACACCTTC
.	TRBV5-1	TRBJ2-1	.	CASSPDTDNEQFF	TGCGCCAGCAGCCCGGACACGGACAATGAGCAGTTCTTC
.	TRBV24-1	TRBJ1-5	TRBD1	CATSTGAGQPQHF	TGTGCCACCAGTACAGGGGCGGGTCAGCCCCAGCATTTT
.	TRBV24-1	TRBJ2-3	.	CATNIQGSDTQYF	TGTGCCACCAATATACAGGGTTCAGATACGCAGTATTTT
.	TRBV5-4	TRBJ2-2	TRBD1	CASSHPRTGKGAGELFF	TGTGCCAGCAGCCACCCACGGACAGGGAAGGGCGCCGGGGAGCTGTTTTTT
.	TRBV27	TRBJ1-2	TRBD1	CASSLHRGAGYTF	TGTGCCAGCAGTTTACACAGGGGGGCTGGCTACACCTTC
.	TRBV30	TRBJ1-1	.	CAWSDVRGTGTEAFF	TGTGCCTGGAGTGACGTTCGTGGTACGGGCACTGAAGCTTTCTTT
.	TRBV11-3	TRBJ2-7	TRBD2	CASSAGTSRYEQYF	TGTGCCAGCAGCGCCGGGACTAGCAGATACGAGCAGTACTTC
.	TRBV13	TRBJ1-1	.	CASSSTREAEAFF	TGTGCCAGCAGCTCCACCCGGGAGGCTGAAGCTTTCTTT
.	TRBV2	TRBJ2-3	TRBD2	CASRASGGALDTQYF	TGTGCCAGCAGGGCTAGCGGGGGGGCCTTGGATACGCAGTATTTT
.	TRBV5-1	TRBJ1-2	.	CASSLGSAGSQLYGYTF	TGCGCCAGCAGCTTGGGGTCGGCAGGGTCCCAACTCTATGGCTACACCTTC
.	TRBV2	TRBJ1-5	.	CASSESQVSNQPQHF	TGTGCCAGCAGTGAGTCGCAGGTTAGCAATCAGCCCCAGCATTTT
.	TRBV21-1	TRBJ2-5	.	CASSKSVILVGETQYF	TGTGCCAGCAGCAAATCCGTAATTTTGGTCGGAGAGACCCAGTACTTC
once	TRBV30	TRBJ2-2	.	CAWRAQNTGELFF	TGTGCCTGGAGGGCCCAAAACACCGGGGAGCTGTTTTTT
.	TRBV5-1	TRBJ2-7	TRBD1	CASRVWTGDHEQYF	TGCGCCAGCAGGGTTTGGACAGGGGACCACGAGCAGTACTTC
.	TRBV2	TRBJ1-6	TRBD1	CASSKWGQGLERALHF	TGTGCCAGCAGTAAATGGGGACAGGGTCTCGAACGGGCCCTCCACTTT
once	TRBV27	TRBJ2-3	.	CASSLFGQVYTQYF	TGTGCCAGCAGTTTATTTGGGCAGGTCTATACGCAGTATTTT
once	TRBV29-1	TRBJ2-2	.	CSGQSPHTGELFF	TGCAGCGGGCAATCGCCTCACACCGGGGAGCTGTTTTTT
.	TRBV5-4	TRBJ2-2	TRBD2	CASSPQRGNTGELFF	TGTGCCAGCAGCCCACAGCGGGGGAACACCGGGGAGCTGTTTTTT
.	TRBV14	TRBJ1-6	.	CASSQDPVLYNSPLHF	TGTGCCAGCAGCCAAGACCCAGTGCTGTATAATTCACCCCTCCACTTT
few	TRBV7-2	TRBJ2-2	.	CASSFNGAGELFF	TGTGCCAGCAGCTTCAACGGGGCCGGGGAGCTGTTTTTT
.	TRBV19	TRBJ1-1	.	CASSIDLRQVTEAFF	TGTGCCAGTAGTATAGATCTGAGACAGGTCACTGAAGCTTTCTTT
few	TRBV2	TRBJ1-1	.	CASTVGIWAEAFF	TGTGCCAGCACCGTCGGGATTTGGGCTGAAGCTTTCTTT
once	TRBV5-1	TRBJ2-2	TRBD1	CASSLGDRTNTGELFF	TGCGCCAGCAGCTTGGGGGACAGAACGAACACCGGGGAGCTGTTTTTT
.	TRBV2	TRBJ2-4	TRBD1	CASSETAGGLKNIQYF	TGTGCCAGCAGTGAAACGGCAGGGGGCCTGAAAAACATTCAGTACTTC
.	TRBV7-9	TRBJ2-7	.	CASSPDTGTKLYF	TGTGCCAGCAGCCCCGATACCGGGACAAAGCTTTACTTC
.	TRBV7-2	TRBJ1-6	.	CASSLVSGDNSPLHF	TGTGCCAGCAGCCTAGTGTCAGGGGATAATTCACCCCTCCACTTT
.	TRBV12-3/TRBV12-4	TRBJ2-5	.	CASSTPGGETQYF	TGTGCCAGCAGTACGCCAGGAGGAGAGACCCAGTACTTC